This T cell receptor (beta chain) was found in a study of CD8+ T cells in alopecia areata. Study-wide points: Scalp sample sequencing also detects resident alphabeta T cells of normal skin.

In regard to this clone: The antigen remains undetermined.

Sequencing used cDNA as its template, made by extracting RNA and reverse transcribing it. Clones were sequenced by immunoSEQ multiplex PCR, and TCRdb holds only the in-frame ones, with some missing. The sample holds fewer than 90,000 clones, roughly half seen once. This CDR3 contains 12 residues. Between the trimmed V and J ends, which lost 3 bases and 4 bases, there was a span of 7 bases. Germline V CDR1 and CDR2: MGHRA, YSYEKL. PBMCs provided sorted CD4+ and CD8+ T cells. This clonotype originated in a human donor with alopecia areata. The chain couples TRBV4-1 to TRBJ2-7; D possibly corresponds to TRBD2 (5 bases). Sequencing input: NKG2D-high CD8+ T cells sorted from blood. CDR3 in DNA: TGCGCCAGCAGCCACGGCGGGTACGAGCAGTACTTC. Protein sequence: CASSHGGYEQYF.